This T cell receptor (beta chain) was captured in a study of cytomegalovirus exposure and HLA in healthy donors. The PCR ran on 60 Vbeta and 13 Jbeta primers. Clones were read by immunoSEQ multiplex PCR, and TCRdb kept only the in-frame ones, dropping some. Among a few hundred thousand clones listed, approximately 84% were seen once. Study-level findings and limits: Cytomegalovirus-associated TCR beta chains were listed, numbering some 170. For TCR beta chains, V- and J-gene trimming was later linked to a missense DCLRE1C variant.

Between the trimmed V and J ends, which lost 5 bases and 9 bases, there was a span of 17 bases. The CDR3 runs 14 residues. CDR1 and CDR2 from the germline V gene are LNHDA and SQIVND (reference sequence). In the case of this clone: Its antigen is unidentified.

The receptor was derived from a woman aged 40 to 55 in good health and CMV-seropositive. The chain links TRBV19 to TRBJ2-1; D is possibly TRBD2 (6 bases). Sequencing was carried out using PBMCs. The CDR3 sequence is CASSPTTRFGEQFF. DNA of the CDR3: TGTGCCAGTAGTCCAACGACTAGGTTCGGTGAGCAGTTCTTC.